This T cell receptor (beta chain) was profiled in a study of identifying expanded T cells in peripheral blood. This clone was seen more than once but under ten times. Its specificity is not known. CDR3 length: 13 residues. Trimming took 6 bases from V and 2 from J, leaving 8 bases between them. CDR1 and CDR2 from the germline V gene are SGHKS and YYEKEE (reference sequence). Assay: immunoSEQ multiplex PCR; the TCRdb copy retains only in-frame clones and omits some. Among about 81,000 clones listed, 84% were seen once. Study results and caveats: Across healthy donors, higher total template counts meant significantly greater roughly two-week count variance.

No infections or other immune events were documented during collection. The genes are TRBV5-5 and TRBJ1-4; D is uncertain. The source is a person aged 18 to 70 in good health. The sequencing input was blood. The CDR3 DNA follows: TGTGCCAGCACAAGTGGCACTAATGAAAAACTGTTTTTT. Translated, it gives CASTSGTNEKLFF.